The clone carrying this T cell receptor beta chain was seen at least ten times. The data derive from a study of T-cell reconstitution after alpha-beta-depleted transplantation in children. Construction of the TCRbeta library involved unique molecular identifiers. From the PCR reads, TCRdb called clonotypes with MiXCR, one entry per CDR3 protein. The sample yields about 580,000 distinct CDR3 sequences, about 21% seen once. Trimming left V 0 bases short and J 10 bases short, with 9 bases between. The CDR3 extends over 11 amino acids. CDR1 and CDR2 from the germline V gene are SQVTM and ANQGSEA. This TCR derives from a boy in the first two years of life who had a stem cell transplant for acute myeloid leukemia, so the T cells may come from the graft donor. V is TRBV29-1 and J is TRBJ1-1; D unresolved. Sequencing was performed on PBMCs, mostly from graft donor cells, taken 360 days after TCRalphabeta/CD19-depleted stem cell transplant. The CDR3 DNA sequence: TGCAGCGTTGAAGATTCCCGGGGAGCTTTCTTT. Residues: CSVEDSRGAFF.